Listed below are T cell receptor beta chains from one sample, sequenced in a study of CD4 T cells in relation to SARS-CoV-2 and coronaviruses. Method: immunoSEQ multiplex PCR; TCRdb's copy keeps in-frame clones and lacks some. In the table there are tens of thousands of clones, approximately 72% of which are singletons. Antigens of these TCRs are unknown. The specimen was CD4+ T cells from PBMCs, cultured in vitro. The receptor set was obtained from a human donor in good health. Both conserved end residues are part of each CDR3. The order of the fields is D gene, clone size, V gene, J gene, CDR3 DNA, CDR3 protein. The D gene is left open where the match is weak. Some rows mark clone size as missing; the rest say once, few, many or name a class of expanded clone.

TRBD2	.	TRBV5-1	TRBJ2-3	TGCGCCAGCAGCTTGTCCGCGGGAGTTCGCGGCACAGATACGCAGTATTTT	CASSLSAGVRGTDTQYF
.	.	TRBV30	TRBJ1-1	TGTGCCTGGGGTAGACAGTCGAACACTGAAGCTTTCTTT	CAWGRQSNTEAFF
.	.	TRBV5-4	TRBJ2-3	TGTGCCAGCAGTCCCGGCCCCCGACTAAGCACAGATACGCAGTATTTT	CASSPGPRLSTDTQYF
TRBD2	.	TRBV20-1	TRBJ2-5	TGCAGTGCTAGTGGTAGGGCTAGCGGAGAACTGCAGTACTTC	CSASGRASGELQYF
.	.	TRBV24-1	TRBJ1-4	TGTGCCACCAGTGATGGGAAGTATGAAAAACTGTTTTTT	CATSDGKYEKLFF
.	.	TRBV5-1	TRBJ2-5	TGCGCCAGCAGCCCGGCCGGGGAGACCCAGTACTTC	CASSPAGETQYF
.	.	TRBV30	TRBJ1-1	TGTGCCTGGATGGGTTATAACACTGAAGCTTTCTTT	CAWMGYNTEAFF
.	.	TRBV28	TRBJ2-7	TGTGCCAAGATGGGACGGTGGAGCTACGAGCAGTACTTC	CAKMGRWSYEQYF
.	few	TRBV25-1	TRBJ1-3	TGTGCCAGCAGTGGTCTACCTGTCCGACAGTATGGGAACACCATATATTTT	CASSGLPVRQYGNTIYF
.	.	TRBV6-6	TRBJ2-3	TGTGCCAGCAGTTACTCGTCCGGGACCACTGGAGATACGCAGTATTTT	CASSYSSGTTGDTQYF
.	.	TRBV28	TRBJ2-6	TGTGCCAGCAGTTCGATGTCATCTGGGGCCAACGTCCTGACTTTC	CASSSMSSGANVLTF
.	few	TRBV10-2	TRBJ2-7	TGCGCCAGCGGGAGCTACGAGCAGTACTTC	CASGSYEQYF
.	.	TRBV4-2	TRBJ2-6	TGTGCCAGCAGCCAGGGACGGGCGGTGAGCTCTGGGGCCAACGTCCTGACTTTC	CASSQGRAVSSGANVLTF
.	.	TRBV12-3/TRBV12-4	TRBJ2-7	TGTGCCAGCAGCCTGACCTCCTACGAGCAGTACTTC	CASSLTSYEQYF
.	.	TRBV2	TRBJ2-5	TGTGCCGCACAAGCAGGGACGGAGGGGACCCAGTACTTC	CAAQAGTEGTQYF
.	.	TRBV5-1	TRBJ2-2	TGCGCCAGCAGCTTCCCCCCCGGGGAGCTGTTTTTT	CASSFPPGELFF
TRBD1	few	TRBV30	TRBJ1-1	TGTGCCTGGAGCCGGGACAGGGTGAACACTGAAGCTTTCTTT	CAWSRDRVNTEAFF
.	.	TRBV19	TRBJ2-3	TGTGCCAGTAGTCCAAACCGGGGGACAGATACGCAGTATTTT	CASSPNRGTDTQYF
.	.	TRBV23-1	TRBJ1-1	TGCGCCAGCAGCCTCCACTTCGCCCCGTTACGACAGAACATGAACACTGAAGCTTTCTTT	CASSLHFAPLRQNMNTEAFF
TRBD2	.	TRBV12-5	TRBJ2-3	TGTGCTAGTGCTTCCGGGACTAGCGGGAGGGGGACAGATACGCAGTATTTT	CASASGTSGRGTDTQYF
.	few	TRBV11-3	TRBJ2-1	TGTGCCAGCAGCAGGGACGAGTACAATGAGCAGTTCTTC	CASSRDEYNEQFF
.	.	TRBV5-5	TRBJ1-5	TGTGCCAGCAGTTTTACAACTGACAGGATTTTAAATCAGCCCCAGCATTTT	CASSFTTDRILNQPQHF
.	.	TRBV14	TRBJ2-1	TGTGCCAGCAGCCATGATCCAGGGGCTACGGGACTCAGATACAATGAGCAGTTCTTC	CASSHDPGATGLRYNEQFF
.	.	TRBV27	TRBJ2-1	TGTGCCAGCAGATTAGCTATACCGTCCTACAATGAGCAGTTCTTC	CASRLAIPSYNEQFF
.	.	TRBV12-3/TRBV12-4	TRBJ2-1	TGTGCCAGCACCCCCAGGGATGAGCAGTTCTTC	CASTPRDEQFF
.	.	TRBV10-3	TRBJ2-2	TGTGCCATCAGTGAGTCTCTAGCTCCCGGGGAGCTGTTTTTT	CAISESLAPGELFF
.	.	TRBV30	TRBJ2-5	TGTGCCTGGAGTGTAAGGAGGGGGCATGGACAAGAGACCCAGTACTTC	CAWSVRRGHGQETQYF
.	.	TRBV6-5	TRBJ1-1	TGTGCCAGCAGTTTACAGGGTGACACTGAAGCTTTCTTT	CASSLQGDTEAFF
.	.	TRBV3-1/TRBV3-2	TRBJ1-1	TGTGCCAGCAGCCCCCAGGGCATGAACACTGAAGCTTTCTTT	CASSPQGMNTEAFF
.	large	TRBV21-1	TRBJ1-5	TGTGCCAGACCGGGGCAGGGGCCCCAGCATTTT	CARPGQGPQHF
.	few	TRBV5-6	TRBJ1-1	TGTGCCAGCAGCATCCTGCCCTCGGACTCTGAAGCTTTCTTT	CASSILPSDSEAFF
TRBD2	.	TRBV5-8	TRBJ2-2	TGTGCCAGCAGCTTGTGGATCACCCTTACTAGCGGGACCAACACCGGGGAGCTGTTTTTT	CASSLWITLTSGTNTGELFF
.	.	TRBV15	TRBJ2-3	TGTGCCACCAGCAGAGACCCCGGGGCGACTACAGATACGCAGTATTTT	CATSRDPGATTDTQYF
TRBD2	.	TRBV5-1	TRBJ2-1	TGCGCCAGCAGCCCCGGTTGGGCGGGAGGGTTCAATGAGCAGTTCTTC	CASSPGWAGGFNEQFF
.	.	TRBV9	TRBJ2-2	TGTGCCAGCAGTGACTCCCGGACAGCGAACACCGGGGAGCTGTTTTTT	CASSDSRTANTGELFF
.	few	TRBV12-3/TRBV12-4	TRBJ1-1	TGTGCCAGCAACCCGACACAGAACACTGAAGCTTTCTTT	CASNPTQNTEAFF
.	few	TRBV5-1	TRBJ2-2	TGCGCCAGCAGCTTGGCCACATCCCTAGGCGGGGAGCTGTTTTTT	CASSLATSLGGELFF
.	medium-sized	TRBV5-1	TRBJ2-1	TGCGCCAGCAGCTTGGGTGGGGTCGACAATGAGCAGTTCTTC	CASSLGGVDNEQFF
TRBD1	.	TRBV5-1	TRBJ2-5	TGCGCCAGCAGCTTCAGGACAGGGCCACGGGTGCAAGAGACCCAGTACTTC	CASSFRTGPRVQETQYF
TRBD1	.	TRBV18	TRBJ2-1	TGTGCCAGCTCACGAAGGACAGGGGAGGGCAATGAGCAGTTCTTC	CASSRRTGEGNEQFF
.	.	TRBV10-3	TRBJ2-1	TGTGCCATCAGTGAGTCGATAGGGACTCGAGGGAATGAGCAGTTCTTC	CAISESIGTRGNEQFF
.	.	TRBV5-8	TRBJ2-3	TGTGCCAGCAGGGTTACAGATACGCAGTATTTT	CASRVTDTQYF
.	.	TRBV5-4	TRBJ2-2	TGTGCCAGCAGCTTACAGGTATACGGCACCGGGGAGCTGTTTTTT	CASSLQVYGTGELFF
.	.	TRBV5-5	TRBJ2-1	TGTGCCAGCAGCTTATTAGCCAACTCCTACAATGAGCAGTTCTTC	CASSLLANSYNEQFF
TRBD2	.	TRBV15	TRBJ2-2	TGTGCCACCAGCAGAGCACTAGCGGGAGCGGGCGGGGAGCTGTTTTTT	CATSRALAGAGGELFF